Listed below are T cell receptor beta chains from one sample, sequenced in a study of cytomegalovirus exposure and HLA in healthy donors. This table comes from immunoSEQ multiplex PCR, and its TCRdb copy is limited to in-frame clones, with some not included. The profile shows about 110,000 clones, roughly 70% of them singletons. The sample comprised PBMCs. These receptors originate from a man aged 25-40 years in good health and CMV-seropositive. CDR3s leave out the opening cysteine and the closing phenylalanine or tryptophan.

v_call cdr3_aa
TRBV27 ASSPSGSSYNEQF
TRBV6-5 ATRPRPGGQETQY
TRBV11-2 ASSPSRAGPGTGELF
TRBV5-8 ASSSDRGFLTDTQY
TRBV27 ASSFRQGVGYT
TRBV11-3 ASSLENRGYTGELF
TRBV6-6 VLQAFGYGYT
TRBV7-9 ASSLRGQAPNPSYNEQF
TRBV6-1 ASTLGQLNYGYT
TRBV5-1 ASSLGSSSYNEQF
TRBV9 AGSAFRSGGGEQY
TRBV27 ASTDGSGASYNEQF
TRBV7-9 ASSPGQGLYEQY
TRBV2 ASSGPQV
TRBV5-6 ASSHRERDTEAF
TRBV7-9 ASSFKLTRPTNEKLF
TRBV7-2 ASSRGSGGAGSTDTQY
TRBV7-3 ASSSQGSITEAF
TRBV10-2 ASSEVSGGAYEQF
TRBV11-3 ASSDKSYNEQF
TRBV4-1 ASSQDLTGGGETQY
TRBV6-5 ASIGGEGARPGYT
TRBV30 AWSPRGARYEQY
TRBV7-6 ASSLAGGGEQY
TRBV6-1 ASSPDYGYT
TRBV5-6 ASSLQTGVDTQY
TRBV27 ASSSLPYETQY
TRBV7-6 ASSLTLRGLAGGHEQY
TRBV5-1 ASSFQGSVGETQY
TRBV9 ASSPLPRASEETQY
TRBV10-3 ATVDSANYGYT
TRBV6-5 ASSWGGLAGELF
TRBV5-6 ASSLGTALYAEAF
TRBV19 ASSIAKGAGQETQY
TRBV28 ASILRAGQGRGYT
TRBV9 ASSVGGHEQF
TRBV2 ASILSSYTEAF
TRBV9 ASSVEAAGELF
TRBV9 ASSAGLAPYNEQF
TRBV4-2 ASSQDGPNIQY
TRBV29-1 SVAPGARDTQY
TRBV28 ASSGTRGADTQY
TRBV9 ASSDHRADYGYT
TRBV7-2 ASSPDRDRAGEQF
TRBV2 ASTRERKAKNIQY
TRBV20-1 SAPSNEQF
TRBV19 ASSKVAGGRGQETQY
TRBV11-3 ASSLVYGTGSEDTGELF
TRBV28 ASRPDRPNLKQY
TRBV6-1 ASSEKVMGLGAF
TRBV9 ASSAGGTGPFGEQY
TRBV5-6 ASSLLGGIAGGGTDTQY
TRBV9 ASSVDSGAVTGELF
TRBV11-2 ASSLDIGTYEQY
TRBV7-6 ASSRYSGTGALPGELF
TRBV5-4 ASSSDRALDYGYT
TRBV4-2 ASSQGLETGELF
TRBV5-1 ASSLDRGQDSPLH
TRBV15 ATSRGSEETQY
TRBV5-4 ASFYRGNTEAF